What follows describes a single T cell receptor beta chain. This CDR3 is built from 15 residues. The V and J ends lost 1 base and 2 bases respectively, with 11 bases between them. Germline CDR1 is LNHNV and CDR2 is YYDKDF (reference sequence). TCRdb called the RT-PCR reads again in MiXCR, with one record for every CDR3 protein. The sample includes approximately 150,000 distinct CDR3 sequences, 37% of them seen just once. This sample was taken from a study of patients and donors after allogeneic stem cell transplantation. This TCR was sampled from a human donor who was either an allogeneic HSCT recipient or a stem cell or donor lymphocyte infusion donor (not recorded which). It is not recorded whose cells these are; they may come from a transplant donor. The sequenced sample consisted of blood, either unsorted or a sorted T cell fraction (not recorded which). The V and J genes are TRBV15 and TRBJ1-2, with unresolved D. CDR3 in amino acids: CATSRARTDNYGYTF. The CDR3, as DNA: TGTGCCACCAGCAGAGCTAGGACGGACAACTATGGCTACACCTTC.